This TCR beta chain was obtained from a study of blood T cell repertoires in COVID-19. Here immunoSEQ multiplex PCR was the method, and the copy in TCRdb shows in-frame clones only, minus some. The table has 97,000 or so clones, around 81% seen once; the top ten hold 4.1%. The V gene lost 5 bases and the J gene lost 0 bases, with 14 bases spanning the gap. The CDR3 is made up of 15 amino acids. Germline assignment: CDR1 SGHNT and CDR2 YENEEA. A single count supports this clone. The sample consisted of peripheral blood. The genes are TRBV11-3 and TRBJ2-7, with TRBD1 as a possible D gene (6 bases). The source of this sequence is a man aged 60 to 75 with acute or convalescent COVID-19. CDR3 nucleotide sequence: TGTGCCAGCAGCACCCGGACAGCAGACTCCTACGAGCAGTACTTC. Translation: CASSTRTADSYEQYF. The full variable domain, with the rest looked up from reference TRBV11-3 and TRBJ2-7, is EAGVVQSPRYKIIEKKQPVAFWCNPISGHNTLYWYLQNLGQGPELLIRYENEEAVDDSQLPKDRFSAERLKGVDSTLKIQPAELGDSAVYLCASSTRTADSYEQYFGPGTRLTVT.